This TCR beta chain was identified in a study of T cell responses to AZD1222 COVID-19 vaccine. Per germline, CDR1 MNHEY and CDR2 SMNVEV (reference sequence). V dropped 10 bases and J dropped 4 bases, with 13 bases sitting between them. There are 12 residues in the CDR3. As to this clone: The antigen remains undetermined.

The study's findings and limits: Compared with day 0, the breadth and depth of the Spike-specific TCR repertoire rose significantly after two doses of AZD1222.

Libraries were prepared by immunoSEQ multiplex PCR; TCRdb keeps only in-frame clonotypes and omits some of them. The sample includes roughly 200,000 clones, just over 90% of them seen just once. The sequenced sample was peripheral blood, obtained 28 days after the second dose of the MenACWY control vaccine. This chain joins TRBV27 and TRBJ1-2, with TRBD1 as a possible D gene (5 bases). The sequence derives from an adult who received the MenACWY meningococcal vaccine as a control. For the CDR3, the DNA is TGTGCCACAAGGGAGGGGATCTATGGCTACACCTTC. Protein: CATREGIYGYTF.